The rows below give T cell receptor beta chains drawn from one sample of a study of PD-1 blockade in classical Hodgkin lymphoma. This table comes from immunoSEQ multiplex PCR, and its TCRdb copy is limited to in-frame clones, with some not included. The sample consists of approximately 100,000 clones, around 89% of them appearing once. Sequenced material: peripheral blood mononuclear cells (PBMCs), taken before the second cycle of nivolumab. These receptors were collected from a human donor with classical Hodgkin lymphoma. CDR3s include the opening cysteine and the closing phenylalanine or tryptophan. D genes are given only for firm matches. A row's size may be missing; if present it is once, few, many or a size class.

d_gene: TRBD2; abundance: -; j_gene: TRBJ2-3; v_gene: TRBV9; CDR3aa: CASSVVRSGGTDTQYF; CDR3nt: TGTGCCAGCAGCGTAGTGCGGAGCGGGGGCACAGATACGCAGTATTTT
d_gene: -; abundance: -; j_gene: TRBJ2-7; v_gene: TRBV11-2; CDR3aa: CASGDPLRYEQYF; CDR3nt: TGTGCCAGCGGAGACCCTCTACGCTACGAGCAGTACTTC
d_gene: -; abundance: -; j_gene: TRBJ2-1; v_gene: TRBV7-8; CDR3aa: CASAGLAWGGGYNEQFF; CDR3nt: TGTGCCAGCGCAGGGCTAGCCTGGGGGGGCGGTTACAATGAGCAGTTCTTC
d_gene: -; abundance: -; j_gene: TRBJ2-7; v_gene: TRBV18; CDR3aa: CASSPPVSYEQYF; CDR3nt: TGTGCCAGCTCACCCCCAGTCTCCTACGAGCAGTACTTC
d_gene: -; abundance: few; j_gene: TRBJ1-2; v_gene: TRBV2; CDR3aa: CASSDHADTF; CDR3nt: TGTGCCAGCAGCGACCATGCTGACACCTTC
d_gene: -; abundance: -; j_gene: TRBJ1-1; v_gene: TRBV27; CDR3aa: CASSTGGTEAFF; CDR3nt: TGTGCCAGCAGTACCGGTGGGACTGAAGCTTTCTTT
d_gene: -; abundance: -; j_gene: TRBJ2-7; v_gene: TRBV20-1; CDR3aa: CSAGGSYEQYF; CDR3nt: TGCAGTGCTGGGGGATCCTACGAGCAGTACTTC
d_gene: -; abundance: -; j_gene: TRBJ2-7; v_gene: TRBV28; CDR3aa: CASSFELEVGEQYF; CDR3nt: TGTGCCAGCAGTTTCGAACTTGAGGTGGGCGAGCAGTACTTC
d_gene: -; abundance: once; j_gene: TRBJ2-5; v_gene: TRBV28; CDR3aa: CASSLSGTSEVQYF; CDR3nt: TGTGCCAGCAGTTTGTCGGGGACTTCAGAGGTCCAGTACTTC
d_gene: TRBD1; abundance: -; j_gene: TRBJ2-7; v_gene: TRBV28; CDR3aa: CASTGQGQTYEQYF; CDR3nt: TGTGCCAGCACCGGACAGGGCCAGACCTACGAGCAGTACTTC
d_gene: -; abundance: few; j_gene: TRBJ1-6; v_gene: TRBV6-5; CDR3aa: CASSYNENWESPLHF; CDR3nt: TGTGCCAGCAGTTACAACGAGAACTGGGAGTCACCCCTCCACTTT
d_gene: TRBD1; abundance: once; j_gene: TRBJ1-6; v_gene: TRBV5-6; CDR3aa: CASSFPGQGASPLHF; CDR3nt: TGTGCCAGCAGCTTTCCGGGACAGGGGGCCTCACCCCTCCACTTT
d_gene: TRBD2; abundance: -; j_gene: TRBJ2-1; v_gene: TRBV5-6; CDR3aa: CASSLELAGGNEQFF; CDR3nt: TGTGCCAGCAGCTTGGAGCTAGCGGGGGGGAATGAGCAGTTCTTC
d_gene: -; abundance: -; j_gene: TRBJ1-5; v_gene: TRBV10-3; CDR3aa: CAISDGRVQPQHF; CDR3nt: TGTGCCATCAGTGATGGCAGGGTACAGCCCCAGCATTTT
d_gene: -; abundance: once; j_gene: TRBJ2-3; v_gene: TRBV7-6; CDR3aa: CASSPIGSTDTQYF; CDR3nt: TGTGCCAGCAGCCCAATAGGGAGCACAGATACGCAGTATTTT
d_gene: -; abundance: -; j_gene: TRBJ2-1; v_gene: TRBV6-1; CDR3aa: CASSEFFEQFF; CDR3nt: TGTGCCAGCAGTGAATTCTTTGAGCAGTTCTTC
d_gene: -; abundance: -; j_gene: TRBJ1-3; v_gene: TRBV6-5; CDR3aa: CASSAGEGNTIYF; CDR3nt: TGTGCCAGCAGTGCAGGGGAGGGAAACACCATATATTTT
d_gene: -; abundance: -; j_gene: TRBJ1-3; v_gene: TRBV5-1; CDR3aa: CASRLNRVTGNTIYF; CDR3nt: TGCGCCAGCAGACTAAACAGGGTTACTGGAAACACCATATATTTT
d_gene: -; abundance: -; j_gene: TRBJ2-2; v_gene: TRBV19; CDR3aa: CASSILGATGELFF; CDR3nt: TGTGCCAGTAGTATCTTGGGAGCTACCGGGGAGCTGTTTTTT
d_gene: -; abundance: -; j_gene: TRBJ2-7; v_gene: TRBV10-1; CDR3aa: CASSEPVTHKHPYEQYF; CDR3nt: TGCGCCAGCAGTGAGCCCGTGACACACAAACACCCCTACGAGCAGTACTTC
d_gene: -; abundance: -; j_gene: TRBJ1-3; v_gene: TRBV6-5; CDR3aa: CASRTPSGSGNTIYF; CDR3nt: TGTGCCAGCAGAACCCCATCCGGCTCTGGAAACACCATATATTTT
d_gene: -; abundance: -; j_gene: TRBJ2-3; v_gene: TRBV5-6; CDR3aa: CASSVPGRGQTDTQYF; CDR3nt: TGTGCCAGCAGCGTCCCCGGTCGGGGGCAAACAGATACGCAGTATTTT
d_gene: TRBD1; abundance: -; j_gene: TRBJ1-5; v_gene: TRBV5-1; CDR3aa: CASSLGGGNQPQHF; CDR3nt: TGCGCCAGCAGCTTAGGGGGCGGCAATCAGCCCCAGCATTTT
d_gene: -; abundance: -; j_gene: TRBJ1-2; v_gene: TRBV6-1; CDR3aa: CASSDRRGYTF; CDR3nt: TGTGCCAGCAGTGACAGGAGGGGCTACACCTTC
d_gene: -; abundance: -; j_gene: TRBJ2-5; v_gene: TRBV7-6; CDR3aa: CASSGRGTQYF; CDR3nt: TGTGCCAGCAGTGGAAGGGGGACCCAGTACTTC
d_gene: -; abundance: -; j_gene: TRBJ1-1; v_gene: TRBV5-1; CDR3aa: CASSDQGRGNTEAFF; CDR3nt: TGCGCCAGCAGCGACCAGGGTAGGGGAAACACTGAAGCTTTCTTT
d_gene: TRBD1; abundance: once; j_gene: TRBJ2-4; v_gene: TRBV6-5; CDR3aa: CASSRQGSKNIQYF; CDR3nt: TGTGCCAGCAGCCGACAGGGCAGCAAAAACATTCAGTACTTC
d_gene: TRBD2; abundance: few; j_gene: TRBJ2-2; v_gene: TRBV27; CDR3aa: CASNIAGGPYTGELFF; CDR3nt: TGTGCCAGCAATATAGCGGGGGGGCCTTACACCGGGGAGCTGTTTTTT
d_gene: TRBD1; abundance: -; j_gene: TRBJ2-5; v_gene: TRBV5-6; CDR3aa: CASLRDRGHQETQYF; CDR3nt: TGTGCCAGCCTAAGGGACAGGGGTCATCAAGAGACCCAGTACTTC
d_gene: -; abundance: -; j_gene: TRBJ1-6; v_gene: TRBV11-2; CDR3aa: CASSLEGGEVHNSPLHF; CDR3nt: TGTGCCAGCAGCTTAGAAGGCGGGGAAGTCCATAATTCACCCCTCCACTTT
d_gene: -; abundance: -; j_gene: TRBJ2-1; v_gene: TRBV2; CDR3aa: CASSGRLVAYNEQFF; CDR3nt: TGTGCCAGCAGTGGGAGACTAGTAGCCTACAATGAGCAGTTCTTC
d_gene: -; abundance: once; j_gene: TRBJ2-7; v_gene: TRBV27; CDR3aa: CASSLSPPVLSSYEQYF; CDR3nt: TGTGCCAGCAGTTTATCCCCCCCGGTGCTCAGCTCCTACGAGCAGTACTTC
d_gene: TRBD1; abundance: -; j_gene: TRBJ2-5; v_gene: TRBV19; CDR3aa: CASSITGTGKETQYF; CDR3nt: TGTGCCAGTAGCATTACCGGGACAGGGAAAGAGACCCAGTACTTC
d_gene: -; abundance: once; j_gene: TRBJ1-5; v_gene: TRBV7-2; CDR3aa: CASSSSRGSNQPQHF; CDR3nt: TGTGCCAGCAGCTCCAGTAGGGGCAGCAATCAGCCCCAGCATTTT
d_gene: TRBD1; abundance: -; j_gene: TRBJ1-1; v_gene: TRBV7-8; CDR3aa: CASSFGGRGRWTEAFF; CDR3nt: TGTGCCAGCAGCTTCGGGGGAAGGGGGCGGTGGACTGAAGCTTTCTTT
d_gene: -; abundance: -; j_gene: TRBJ1-1; v_gene: TRBV29-1; CDR3aa: CSVGHTEAFF; CDR3nt: TGCAGCGTTGGACACACTGAAGCTTTCTTT
d_gene: -; abundance: -; j_gene: TRBJ1-1; v_gene: TRBV14; CDR3aa: CASSQTGRNTEAFF; CDR3nt: TGTGCCAGCAGCCAAACAGGGCGGAACACTGAAGCTTTCTTT
d_gene: TRBD1; abundance: once; j_gene: TRBJ1-2; v_gene: TRBV7-9; CDR3aa: CASSFLRDRALGYTF; CDR3nt: TGTGCCAGCAGCTTCCTCCGGGACAGGGCGCTCGGCTACACCTTC
d_gene: TRBD2; abundance: -; j_gene: TRBJ2-7; v_gene: TRBV5-1; CDR3aa: CASSLVPLAGWREQYF; CDR3nt: TGCGCCAGCAGCTTGGTGCCTCTAGCGGGCTGGCGGGAGCAGTACTTC
d_gene: TRBD1; abundance: -; j_gene: TRBJ2-7; v_gene: TRBV28; CDR3aa: CASRPYRGTYEQYF; CDR3nt: TGTGCCAGCAGACCCTACAGGGGAACCTACGAGCAGTACTTC
d_gene: -; abundance: -; j_gene: TRBJ1-1; v_gene: TRBV11-2; CDR3aa: CASSFRLLVTEAFF; CDR3nt: TGTGCCAGCAGCTTCCGTTTACTCGTCACTGAAGCTTTCTTT
d_gene: -; abundance: -; j_gene: TRBJ1-2; v_gene: TRBV5-6; CDR3aa: CASSARNSYGYTF; CDR3nt: TGTGCCAGCAGCGCCAGAAACAGCTATGGCTACACCTTC
d_gene: -; abundance: -; j_gene: TRBJ2-3; v_gene: TRBV5-1; CDR3aa: CASSLVEGDSTDTQYF; CDR3nt: TGCGCCAGCAGCTTGGTGGAGGGGGATAGCACAGATACGCAGTATTTT
d_gene: -; abundance: -; j_gene: TRBJ1-6; v_gene: TRBV6-4; CDR3aa: CASSDTQRGGMGNSPLHF; CDR3nt: TGTGCCAGCAGTGACACTCAACGTGGGGGAATGGGGAATTCACCCCTCCACTTT
d_gene: -; abundance: -; j_gene: TRBJ1-3; v_gene: TRBV7-2; CDR3aa: CASSLVRSTGNTIYF; CDR3nt: TGTGCCAGCAGCTTAGTACGCTCGACAGGAAACACCATATATTTT
d_gene: -; abundance: -; j_gene: TRBJ2-1; v_gene: TRBV4-3; CDR3aa: CASSQDRLGDEQFF; CDR3nt: TGCGCCAGCAGCCAAGATCGATTGGGAGATGAGCAGTTCTTC
d_gene: -; abundance: -; j_gene: TRBJ2-1; v_gene: TRBV27; CDR3aa: CASSLGSWDNNEQFF; CDR3nt: TGTGCCAGCAGTTTAGGTTCGTGGGATAACAATGAGCAGTTCTTC
d_gene: -; abundance: -; j_gene: TRBJ1-2; v_gene: TRBV27; CDR3aa: CGQGYYGYTF; CDR3nt: TGTGGTCAGGGTTACTATGGCTACACCTTC
d_gene: -; abundance: -; j_gene: TRBJ1-1; v_gene: TRBV27; CDR3aa: CASRWGGRSSNTEAFF; CDR3nt: TGTGCCAGCAGGTGGGGCGGACGATCCTCGAACACTGAAGCTTTCTTT
d_gene: -; abundance: -; j_gene: TRBJ1-2; v_gene: TRBV5-1; CDR3aa: CASSLDEGANYGYTF; CDR3nt: TGCGCCAGCAGCTTGGATGAGGGTGCTAACTATGGCTACACCTTC
d_gene: -; abundance: -; j_gene: TRBJ1-6; v_gene: TRBV29-1; CDR3aa: CSVADYPYNSPLHF; CDR3nt: TGCAGCGTTGCGGACTACCCCTATAATTCACCCCTCCACTTT
d_gene: -; abundance: -; j_gene: TRBJ1-3; v_gene: TRBV20-1; CDR3aa: CSAQGANTIYF; CDR3nt: TGCAGTGCACAGGGTGCAAACACCATATATTTT
d_gene: TRBD1; abundance: -; j_gene: TRBJ2-7; v_gene: TRBV30; CDR3aa: CALGQGVSSYEQYF; CDR3nt: TGTGCCCTTGGCCAGGGGGTGAGCTCCTACGAGCAGTACTTC
d_gene: -; abundance: -; j_gene: TRBJ1-3; v_gene: TRBV30; CDR3aa: CAWSEGSSGNTIYF; CDR3nt: TGTGCCTGGAGTGAAGGGAGCTCTGGAAACACCATATATTTT
d_gene: -; abundance: few; j_gene: TRBJ1-1; v_gene: TRBV9; CDR3aa: CASSALSGTEAFF; CDR3nt: TGTGCCAGCAGCGCACTCTCCGGGACAGAAGCTTTCTTT
d_gene: TRBD2; abundance: -; j_gene: TRBJ2-2; v_gene: TRBV5-1; CDR3aa: CASSLLSGGNAGELFF; CDR3nt: TGCGCCAGCAGCTTGCTAAGCGGGGGCAACGCCGGGGAGCTGTTTTTT
d_gene: -; abundance: -; j_gene: TRBJ1-6; v_gene: TRBV28; CDR3aa: CASSAPHSNSPLHF; CDR3nt: TGTGCCAGCAGCGCCCCGCATTCCAATTCACCCCTCCACTTT
d_gene: -; abundance: -; j_gene: TRBJ2-7; v_gene: TRBV11-2; CDR3aa: CASSKFGQAYEQYF; CDR3nt: TGTGCCAGCAGCAAATTTGGTCAGGCTTACGAGCAGTACTTC
d_gene: -; abundance: -; j_gene: TRBJ2-1; v_gene: TRBV27; CDR3aa: CASHTLRGNEQFF; CDR3nt: TGTGCCAGCCATACGTTGAGGGGCAATGAGCAGTTCTTC